Listed below are T cell receptor beta chains from one sample, sequenced in a study of breast tumors, draining lymph nodes, adjacent tissues. A single record per CDR3 protein comes from TCRdb applying MiXCR to the multiplex PCR reads. The top ten clones hold approximately 5% of a sample with approximately 100,000 distinct CDR3 sequences, less than 40% of them seen once. The sequenced sample was axillary lymph node tissue. The receptors originated from a female donor with breast cancer. Some clones in this sample may be carry-over from other donors' samples. Both conserved end residues are part of each CDR3. D genes are given only for firm matches. For some rows the clone size is stated as once, few or many, or as a class when expanded; others skip it.

v_gene,j_gene,d_gene,abundance,CDR3aa,CDR3nt
TRBV30,TRBJ1-4,NA,many,CAWSQGGEKLFF,TGTGCCTGGAGTCAGGGCGGGGAAAAACTGTTTTTT
TRBV15,TRBJ1-1,NA,many,CATSRGRGVNTEAFF,TGTGCCACCAGCAGAGGAAGAGGGGTGAACACTGAAGCTTTCTTT
TRBV2,TRBJ1-3,TRBD1,NA,CASSARQGLSSGNTIYF,TGTGCCAGCAGTGCCAGACAGGGGTTAAGCTCTGGAAACACCATATATTTT
TRBV20-1,TRBJ2-7,TRBD2,NA,CSARPRGGQVHEQYF,TGCAGTGCCAGACCTCGGGGGGGCCAAGTACACGAGCAGTACTTC
TRBV7-2,TRBJ2-2,TRBD1,many,CASSPTGELIGELFF,TGTGCCAGCAGCCCCACAGGGGAGTTGATCGGGGAGCTGTTTTTT
TRBV20-1,TRBJ2-1,NA,many,CSAPRPAGESYNEQFF,TGCAGTGCTCCCCGCCCAGCAGGGGAATCCTACAATGAGCAGTTCTTC
TRBV20-1,TRBJ2-2,NA,many,CSARPGRFAGELFF,TGCAGTGCTAGGCCTGGACGGTTCGCCGGGGAGCTGTTTTTT
TRBV7-9,TRBJ2-7,TRBD2,NA,CASSHLGLGSEQYF,TGTGCCAGCAGCCACCTGGGACTAGGCAGCGAGCAGTACTTC
TRBV6-1,TRBJ2-7,NA,few,CASSPSAKDAYEQYF,TGTGCCAGCAGCCCTTCCGCAAAGGATGCCTACGAGCAGTACTTC
TRBV19,TRBJ2-7,TRBD2,many,CASSMGLVGYEQYF,TGTGCCAGTAGTATGGGACTAGTGGGCTACGAGCAGTACTTC
TRBV9,TRBJ2-7,NA,NA,CASSARESSYEQYF,TGTGCCAGCAGCGCCCGCGAGAGCTCCTACGAGCAGTACTTC
TRBV12-3/TRBV12-4,TRBJ1-2,TRBD1,NA,CASGFAAGGADGHTF,TGTGCTAGTGGTTTCGCTGCAGGGGGCGCGGATGGCCACACCTTC
TRBV4-3,TRBJ1-2,NA,NA,CASSQGGTQNYGYTF,TGCGCCAGCAGCCAAGGTGGGACACAGAACTATGGCTACACCTTC
TRBV6-6,TRBJ1-6,TRBD1,many,CASSGQGAGDSPLHF,TGTGCCAGCAGTGGACAGGGGGCTGGTGATTCACCCCTCCACTTT
TRBV19,TRBJ1-5,NA,many,CASSISGPLSPQHF,TGTGCCAGTAGTATATCAGGGCCGTTGTCGCCCCAGCATTTT
TRBV7-3,TRBJ1-6,NA,many,CASSPGPGSYNSPLHF,TGTGCCAGCAGCCCCGGTCCGGGGTCCTATAATTCACCCCTCCACTTT
TRBV20-1,TRBJ1-3,NA,NA,CSARELGGNTIYF,TGCAGTGCTAGAGAACTTGGGGGAAACACCATATATTTT
TRBV6-4,TRBJ2-1,NA,few,CASSHSQSSYNEQFF,TGTGCCAGCAGTCACTCGCAGAGCTCCTACAATGAGCAGTTCTTC
TRBV7-8,TRBJ2-2,TRBD2,many,CASSYTGTSGREVFF,TGTGCCAGCAGCTATACGGGGACTAGCGGGAGGGAGGTGTTTTTT
TRBV4-3,TRBJ2-5,TRBD2,NA,CASSPDRLAGGHQETQYF,TGCGCCAGCAGCCCAGACCGACTAGCGGGGGGGCATCAAGAGACCCAGTACTTC
TRBV5-1,TRBJ2-3,TRBD2,NA,CARRTSGRSGRRDTQYF,TGCGCCAGAAGGACTAGCGGGAGGAGTGGACGTAGGGATACGCAGTATTTT
TRBV20-1,TRBJ1-1,NA,few,CSAIDGLNTEAFF,TGCAGTGCCATCGACGGGCTGAACACTGAAGCTTTCTTT
TRBV5-1,TRBJ2-3,NA,many,CASSSLDTQYF,TGCGCCAGCAGCTCCTTAGATACGCAGTATTTT
TRBV29-1,TRBJ1-1,TRBD1,NA,CSAPKWPGQGDTEAFF,TGCAGCGCCCCCAAATGGCCGGGACAGGGGGACACTGAAGCTTTCTTT
TRBV18,TRBJ1-2,NA,many,CASSPQIEGMGYGYTF,TGTGCCAGCTCACCACAGATTGAGGGTATGGGCTATGGCTACACCTTC
TRBV11-3,TRBJ1-1,TRBD1,few,CASSSGQNRGTEAFF,TGTGCCAGCAGCTCAGGACAAAACAGGGGCACTGAAGCTTTCTTT
TRBV20-1,TRBJ2-5,NA,NA,CSPQSPWETQYF,TGCAGTCCACAGAGTCCCTGGGAGACCCAGTACTTC
TRBV2,TRBJ2-2,NA,NA,CASKGDVGELFF,TGTGCCAGCAAGGGGGACGTCGGGGAGCTGTTTTTT
TRBV5-1,TRBJ2-7,TRBD1,many,CASSVTGDPYEQYF,TGCGCCAGCAGCGTGACAGGGGACCCCTACGAGCAGTACTTC
TRBV3-1,TRBJ1-3,NA,once,CASSQFSGNTIYF,TGTGCCAGCAGCCAGTTCTCTGGAAACACCATATATTTT